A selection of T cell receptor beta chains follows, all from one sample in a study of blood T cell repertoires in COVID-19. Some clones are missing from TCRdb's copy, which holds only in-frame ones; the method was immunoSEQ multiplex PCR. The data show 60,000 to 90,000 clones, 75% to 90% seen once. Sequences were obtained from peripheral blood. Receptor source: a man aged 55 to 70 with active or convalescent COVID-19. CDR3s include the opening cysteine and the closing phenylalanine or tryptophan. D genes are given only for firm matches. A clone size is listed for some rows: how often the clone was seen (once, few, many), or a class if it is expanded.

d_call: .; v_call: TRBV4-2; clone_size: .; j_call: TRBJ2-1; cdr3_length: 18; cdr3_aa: CASSQDGSGGSSYNEQFF; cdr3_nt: TGTGCCAGCAGCCAAGATGGGTCCGGGGGTAGCTCCTACAATGAGCAGTTCTTC
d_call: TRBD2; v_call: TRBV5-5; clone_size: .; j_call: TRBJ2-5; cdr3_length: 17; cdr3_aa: CASSPGRAGGFQETQYF; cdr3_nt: TGTGCCAGCAGCCCGGGAAGGGCGGGGGGGTTTCAAGAGACCCAGTACTTC
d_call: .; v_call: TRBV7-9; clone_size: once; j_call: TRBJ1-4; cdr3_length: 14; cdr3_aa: CASSFRAGEEKLFF; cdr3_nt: TGTGCCAGCAGCTTTAGGGCAGGGGAAGAAAAACTGTTTTTT
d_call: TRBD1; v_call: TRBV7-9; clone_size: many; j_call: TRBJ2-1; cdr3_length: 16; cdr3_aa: CASNKRTGTGGNEQFF; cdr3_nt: TGTGCCAGCAACAAGCGAACCGGGACAGGGGGCAATGAGCAGTTCTTC
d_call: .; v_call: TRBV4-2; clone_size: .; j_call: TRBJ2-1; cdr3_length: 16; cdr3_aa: CASSPGGAGYNNEQFF; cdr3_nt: TGTGCCAGCAGCCCCGGAGGGGCGGGGTACAACAATGAGCAGTTCTTC
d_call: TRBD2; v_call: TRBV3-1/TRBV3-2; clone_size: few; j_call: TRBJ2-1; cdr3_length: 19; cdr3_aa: CASSPPTGTSGGIYNEQFF; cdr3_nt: TGTGCCAGCAGCCCTCCCACCGGGACTAGCGGGGGTATTTACAATGAGCAGTTCTTC
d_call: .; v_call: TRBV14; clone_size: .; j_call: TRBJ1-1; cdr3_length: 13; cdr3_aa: CASSEDRDTEAFF; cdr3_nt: TGTGCCAGCAGCGAGGACAGAGACACTGAAGCTTTCTTT
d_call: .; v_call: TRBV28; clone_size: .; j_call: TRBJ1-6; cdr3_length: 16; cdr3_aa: CASSPEGSSYNSPLHF; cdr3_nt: TGTGCCAGCAGTCCGGAGGGGAGCTCCTATAATTCACCCCTCCACTTT
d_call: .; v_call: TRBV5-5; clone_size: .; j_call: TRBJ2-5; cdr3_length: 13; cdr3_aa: CASSLTGKETQYF; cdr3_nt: TGTGCCAGCAGCTTGACGGGGAAAGAGACCCAGTACTTC
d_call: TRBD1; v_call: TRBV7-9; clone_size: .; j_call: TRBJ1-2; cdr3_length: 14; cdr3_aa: CATPMTGRNYDYTF; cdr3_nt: TGTGCCACCCCGATGACAGGGAGGAACTATGACTACACCTTC
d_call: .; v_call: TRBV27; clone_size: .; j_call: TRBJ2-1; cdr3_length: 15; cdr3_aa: CASSLSGRGNNEQFF; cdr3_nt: TGTGCCAGCAGTTTATCGGGCAGGGGAAACAATGAGCAGTTCTTC
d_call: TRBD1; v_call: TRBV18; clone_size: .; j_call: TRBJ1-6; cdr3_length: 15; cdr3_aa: CASSVRQGSNSPLHF; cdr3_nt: TGTGCCAGCTCAGTACGACAGGGAAGTAATTCACCCCTCCACTTT
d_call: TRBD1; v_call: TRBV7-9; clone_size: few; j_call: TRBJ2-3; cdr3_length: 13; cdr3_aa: CAISTGAVDTQYF; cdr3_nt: TGTGCCATCTCGACAGGGGCGGTAGATACGCAGTATTTT
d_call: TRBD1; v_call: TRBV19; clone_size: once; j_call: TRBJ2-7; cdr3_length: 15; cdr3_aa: CASSIQGGGNYEQYF; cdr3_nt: TGTGCCAGTAGTATACAAGGGGGCGGTAACTACGAGCAGTACTTC
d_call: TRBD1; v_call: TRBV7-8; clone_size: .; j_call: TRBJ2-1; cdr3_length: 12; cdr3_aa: CASSRDSNEQFF; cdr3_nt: TGTGCCAGCAGCAGGGACAGCAATGAGCAGTTCTTC
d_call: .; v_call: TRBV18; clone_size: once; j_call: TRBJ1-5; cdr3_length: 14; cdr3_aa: CASSVGSSNQPQHF; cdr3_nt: TGTGCCAGCTCAGTGGGGAGTAGCAATCAGCCCCAGCATTTT
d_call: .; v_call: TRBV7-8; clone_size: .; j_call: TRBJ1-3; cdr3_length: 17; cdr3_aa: CASSLNRQFYAGNTIYF; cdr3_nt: TGTGCCAGCAGCTTAAATCGACAATTTTATGCTGGAAACACCATATATTTT
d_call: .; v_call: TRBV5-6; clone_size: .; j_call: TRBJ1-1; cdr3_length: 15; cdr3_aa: CASSSIDRENTEAFF; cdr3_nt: TGTGCCAGCAGCTCGATCGACAGAGAGAACACTGAAGCTTTCTTT
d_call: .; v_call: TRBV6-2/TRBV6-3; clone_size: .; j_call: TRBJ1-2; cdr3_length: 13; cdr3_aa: CASSADRYYGYTF; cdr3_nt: TGTGCCAGCAGCGCTGACAGGTACTATGGCTACACCTTC
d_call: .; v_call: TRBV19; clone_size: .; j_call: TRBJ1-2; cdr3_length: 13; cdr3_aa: CASADPGVYGYTF; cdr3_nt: TGTGCCAGTGCCGACCCAGGGGTCTATGGCTACACCTTC
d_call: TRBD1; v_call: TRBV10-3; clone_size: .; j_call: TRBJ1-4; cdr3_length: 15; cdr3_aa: CAISGNRGLAEKLFF; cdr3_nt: TGTGCCATCAGTGGAAACAGGGGGCTGGCTGAAAAACTGTTTTTT
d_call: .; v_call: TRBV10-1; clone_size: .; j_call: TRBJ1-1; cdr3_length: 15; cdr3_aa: CAGLWVGARKTEAFF; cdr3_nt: TGCGCCGGGTTGTGGGTGGGGGCGAGAAAAACTGAAGCTTTCTTT
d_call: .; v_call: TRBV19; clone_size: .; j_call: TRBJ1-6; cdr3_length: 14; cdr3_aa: CASRRGNSNSPLHF; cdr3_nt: TGTGCCAGTAGGAGGGGGAATTCGAATTCACCCCTCCACTTT
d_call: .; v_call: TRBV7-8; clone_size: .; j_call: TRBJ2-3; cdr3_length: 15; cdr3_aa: CASSLRTTEIDTQYF; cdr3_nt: TGTGCCAGCAGCCTACGGACTACCGAAATAGATACGCAGTATTTT
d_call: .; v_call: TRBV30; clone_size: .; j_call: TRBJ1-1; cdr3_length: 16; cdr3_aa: CAWSGLAGAGVTEAFF; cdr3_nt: TGTGCCTGGAGTGGACTAGCGGGGGCGGGGGTCACTGAAGCTTTCTTT
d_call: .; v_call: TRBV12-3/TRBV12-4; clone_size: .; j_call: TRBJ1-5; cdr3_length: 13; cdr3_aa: CASSLLSNQPQHF; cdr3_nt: TGTGCCAGCAGTTTACTTAGCAATCAGCCCCAGCATTTT
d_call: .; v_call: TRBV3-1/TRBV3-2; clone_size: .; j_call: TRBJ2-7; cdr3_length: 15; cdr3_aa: CASSGWGGTGDEQYF; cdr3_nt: TGTGCCAGCAGTGGGTGGGGAGGAACCGGAGACGAGCAGTACTTC
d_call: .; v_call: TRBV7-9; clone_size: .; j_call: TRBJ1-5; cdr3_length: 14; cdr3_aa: CASSLETVSQPQHF; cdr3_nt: TGTGCCAGCAGCTTAGAAACAGTGAGTCAGCCCCAGCATTTT
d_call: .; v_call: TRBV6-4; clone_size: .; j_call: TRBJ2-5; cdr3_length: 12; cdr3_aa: CASSDRSGTQYF; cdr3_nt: TGTGCCAGCAGTGACCGTTCGGGGACCCAGTACTTC
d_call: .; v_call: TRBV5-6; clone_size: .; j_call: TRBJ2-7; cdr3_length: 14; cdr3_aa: CASSFSLVGGEQYF; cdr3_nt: TGTGCCAGCAGCTTCTCTTTAGTAGGCGGCGAGCAGTACTTC
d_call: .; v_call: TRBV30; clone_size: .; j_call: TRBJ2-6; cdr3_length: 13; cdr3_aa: CAWRQGNANVLTF; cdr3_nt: TGTGCCTGGAGACAGGGTAACGCCAACGTCCTGACTTTC
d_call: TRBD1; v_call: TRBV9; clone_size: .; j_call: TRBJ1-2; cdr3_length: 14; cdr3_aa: CASSKQGMDYGYTF; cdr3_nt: TGTGCCAGCAGCAAACAGGGGATGGACTATGGCTACACCTTC